This passage covers 16 T cell receptor beta chains from one sample sequenced in a study of neurological immune-mediated disorders (dated by TCRdb to between 2018 and 2020). Library preparation was by 5' RACE. TCRdb records Illumina HiSeq 2500 as the sequencer. Using fastp trimming at Q25 and MiXCR clonotype assembly, TCRdb reanalyzed the public sequencing data and kept in-frame beta chains. Every entry covers one CDR3 protein and lists the most common genes and DNA from its rows. In all, the sample holds under 45,000 distinct CDR3 sequences, and roughly 15% of those were seen once. The ten top clones hold approximately 3.6% of the sample. Sequenced: CD4+ T cells from blood. These receptors were taken from an older woman with HTLV-1-associated myelopathy (HAM/TSP).

This clonotype has a count of ten or more. The genes are TRBV6-5 and TRBJ2-4, with 8 bases matching TRBD1. V lost 0 bases to trimming and J lost 2 bases; unmatched junction nucleotides: 12. CDR3 length equals 19 residues. Germline V lookup: CDR1 MNHEY, CDR2 SVGAGI. Here the CDR3 DNA reads TGTGCCAGCAGTTACTCCGCGGAGGGACAGGCCTTCCCCAAAAACATTCAGTACTTC. It yields the protein CASSYSAEGQAFPKNIQYF.

The table lists this clonotype with many counts. This sequence joins TRBV5-1 and TRBJ1-5; D remains unclear. Germline V gene data show CDR1 as SGHRS and CDR2 as YFSETQ. Trimming stripped 0 bases from V and 5 bases from J, with 9 bases between. This CDR3 spans 14 amino acids. CDR3 DNA: TGCGCCAGCAGCTTGGGAGGCGTCTATCAGCCCCAGCATTTT. Translation gives CASSLGGVYQPQHF.

Many counts were recorded for this clonotype. The V call is TRBV20-1, the J call TRBJ1-6, with D possibly being TRBD1 (6 bases). Trimming stripped 6 bases from V and 7 bases from J, with 13 bases between. Germline V lookup: CDR1 DFQATT, CDR2 SNEGSKA (reference sequence). The CDR3 contains 13 residues. The CDR3 DNA reads as TGCAGTGCCCTACAGGGAGGGAATTCACCCCTCCACTTT. Translated: CSALQGGNSPLHF.

This clonotype was seen at least ten times. This chain connects TRBV5-1 to TRBJ2-5; no definite D call. CDR1 is SGHRS and CDR2 is YFSETQ in the germline V gene. This CDR3 is 16 amino acids long. The V end was cut by 0 bases, the J end by 0 bases, with 12 bases between. CDR3 DNA sequence: TGCGCCAGCAGCTTGGAAGGGTTAGGGAACCAAGAGACCCAGTACTTC. It yields the protein CASSLEGLGNQETQYF.

This clonotype was found many times. This chain uses TRBV6-5 with TRBJ1-4; unclear D gene. Germline CDR1 and CDR2: MNHEY and SVGAGI. Trimming cost V 0 bases and J 8 bases, with 16 bases left between them. The CDR3 loop spans 16 amino acids. The CDR3 sequence: CASSYSPAGDWEKLFF. The DNA for the CDR3 is TGTGCCAGCAGTTACTCCCCGGCTGGGGATTGGGAAAAACTGTTTTTT.

This clonotype was observed at least ten times. Here the CDR3 reads CASRTSGGAQETQYF. The CDR3 bases are TGTGCCAGTAGGACTAGCGGGGGGGCCCAGGAGACCCAGTACTTC. This chain connects TRBV12-3 or TRBV12-4 to TRBJ2-5; 15 bases map to TRBD2. V was pared by 9 bases and J by 5 bases, with 7 bases of the junction left unmatched. The CDR3 covers 15 residues.

This clonotype was detected a few times. V is TRBV20-1 and J is TRBJ1-4; TRBD1 is a possible D gene (6 bases). The CDR3 totals 13 residues. CDR1 DFQATT and CDR2 SNEGSKA come from the germline V gene (reference sequence). V was shortened by 5 bases and J by 7 bases, with 14 bases between the two germline ends. The CDR3 is CSAHRAVGEKLFF. DNA of the CDR3: TGCAGTGCTCACAGGGCGGTCGGTGAAAAACTGTTTTTT.

Many counts were recorded for this clonotype. The CDR3, as DNA: TGTGCCAGCAGCCAAGACCCTAGCGTAGTTGGCTACACCTTC. Translation gives CASSQDPSVVGYTF. The chain links TRBV4-2 to TRBJ1-2; D unclear. The CDR3 has 14 amino acids. CDR1 and CDR2 (germline): LGHNA, YNFKEQ. The V end was cut by 0 bases, the J end by 7 bases, with 12 bases between.

This clonotype was found many times. The rearrangement uses TRBV12-3 or TRBV12-4 and TRBJ1-1, with 8 bases identical to TRBD1. The CDR3 covers 16 residues. Trimming removed 5 bases from V and 2 bases from J; junction bases left unmatched: 10. The CDR3 DNA sequence: TGTGCCAGCAGTAAAGGACAGGGTGGGTTCAACACTGAAGCTTTCTTT. Translated: CASSKGQGGFNTEAFF.

Many counts were recorded for this clonotype. The rearrangement uses TRBV10-2 and TRBJ2-2; the match to TRBD1 covers 9 bases. V lost 6 bases to trimming and J lost 7 bases; unmatched junction nucleotides: 12. Germline CDR1 reads WSHSY; CDR2 reads SAAADI. This CDR3 has 16 residues. CDR3: CASSAGTGRPYGELFF. The CDR3 DNA is TGCGCCAGCAGCGCCGGGACAGGGAGGCCCTACGGGGAGCTGTTTTTT.

CDR3 protein: CSALERSSGGAQFF. The CDR3 DNA reads as TGCAGTGCTCTAGAAAGGAGTAGCGGCGGGGCCCAGTTCTTC. The chain uses TRBV20-1 and TRBJ2-1, with TRBD2 as a possible D gene (6 bases). The CDR3 runs 14 residues. V was shortened by 5 bases and J by 13 bases, with 24 bases between the two germline ends. Germline CDR1 is DFQATT and CDR2 is SNEGSKA (reference sequence).

The rearrangement links TRBV19 to TRBJ2-1; D possibly corresponds to TRBD1 (6 bases). Germline CDR1 LNHDA, CDR2 SQIVND (reference sequence). V was cut by 1 base and J by 3 bases, with 10 bases left in between. CDR3 length equals 15 residues. CDR3 region: CASSIGGQYYNEQFF. The CDR3 DNA follows: TGTGCCAGTAGTATAGGTGGACAGTACTACAATGAGCAGTTCTTC.

This clonotype was counted at least ten times. The rearrangement uses TRBV20-1 and TRBJ2-7; 10 bases agree with TRBD2. CDR3 length equals 14 residues. Germline V lookup: CDR1 DFQATT, CDR2 SNEGSKA (reference sequence). The junction had 5 bases not matched to a gene; V was cut back by 4 bases and J by 2 bases. The CDR3 coding sequence is TGCAGTGCTACTAGCGGGGGCTATGCCTACGAGCAGTACTTC. Translation gives CSATSGGYAYEQYF.

This clonotype was observed many times. This chain joins TRBV20-1 and TRBJ2-5; 12 bases match TRBD2. The ends lost 5 bases at V and 2 bases at J; junction bases unmatched: 3. This CDR3 spans 14 amino acids. Germline CDR1 DFQATT, CDR2 SNEGSKA (reference sequence). The CDR3 bases are TGCAGTGCTCTACTAGCGGGGGGACAAGAGACCCAGTACTTC. As protein: CSALLAGGQETQYF.

This clonotype was detected ten times or more. The chain employs TRBV5-4 and TRBJ2-3, with unresolved D. This CDR3 contains 15 residues. The V gene lost 4 bases and the J gene lost 3 bases, with 15 bases spanning the gap. The V gene's germline CDR1 is SGHNT and CDR2 YYREEE (reference sequence). The CDR3 protein is CASSLGPSVTDTQYF. CDR3 in DNA: TGTGCCAGCAGCCTAGGACCCTCAGTTACAGATACGCAGTATTTT.

There are many counts of this clonotype. Here the CDR3 reads CASSEDRSQPQHF. The CDR3 DNA reads TGTGCCAGCAGTGAAGACAGGAGTCAGCCCCAGCATTTT. V is TRBV2 and J is TRBJ1-5; possible D gene TRBD1, 5 bases. The CDR3 extends over 13 amino acids. From germline, CDR1 is SNHLY and CDR2 FYNNEI. V was pared by 1 base and J by 6 bases, with 7 bases between.